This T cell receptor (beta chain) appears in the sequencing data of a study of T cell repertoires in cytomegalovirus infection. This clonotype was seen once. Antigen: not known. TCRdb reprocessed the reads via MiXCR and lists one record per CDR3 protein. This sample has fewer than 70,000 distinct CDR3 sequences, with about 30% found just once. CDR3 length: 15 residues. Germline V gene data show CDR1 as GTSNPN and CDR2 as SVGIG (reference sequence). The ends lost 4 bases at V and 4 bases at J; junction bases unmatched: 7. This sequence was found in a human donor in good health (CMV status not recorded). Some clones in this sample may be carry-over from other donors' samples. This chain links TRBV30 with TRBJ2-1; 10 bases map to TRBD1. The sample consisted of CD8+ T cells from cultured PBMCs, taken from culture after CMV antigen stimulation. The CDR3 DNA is TGTGCCTGGAACTACCGGGACAGGGGTTACAATGAGCAGTTCTTC. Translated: CAWNYRDRGYNEQFF.